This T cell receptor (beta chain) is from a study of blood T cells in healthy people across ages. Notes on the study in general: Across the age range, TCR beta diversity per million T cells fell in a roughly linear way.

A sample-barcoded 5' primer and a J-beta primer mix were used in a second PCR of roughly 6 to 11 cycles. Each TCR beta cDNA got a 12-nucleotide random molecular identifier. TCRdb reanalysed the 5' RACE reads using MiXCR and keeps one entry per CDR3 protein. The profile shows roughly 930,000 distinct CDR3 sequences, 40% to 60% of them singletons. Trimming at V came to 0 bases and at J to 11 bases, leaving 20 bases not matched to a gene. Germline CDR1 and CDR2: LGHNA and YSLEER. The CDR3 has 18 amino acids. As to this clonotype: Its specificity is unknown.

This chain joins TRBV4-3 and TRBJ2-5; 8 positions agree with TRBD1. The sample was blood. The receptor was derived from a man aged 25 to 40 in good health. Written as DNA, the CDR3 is TGCGCCAGCAGCCAAGAGGGGTTCGGGACAGGATTTTACAATGAGCAGTACTTC. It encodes CASSQEGFGTGFYNEQYF.